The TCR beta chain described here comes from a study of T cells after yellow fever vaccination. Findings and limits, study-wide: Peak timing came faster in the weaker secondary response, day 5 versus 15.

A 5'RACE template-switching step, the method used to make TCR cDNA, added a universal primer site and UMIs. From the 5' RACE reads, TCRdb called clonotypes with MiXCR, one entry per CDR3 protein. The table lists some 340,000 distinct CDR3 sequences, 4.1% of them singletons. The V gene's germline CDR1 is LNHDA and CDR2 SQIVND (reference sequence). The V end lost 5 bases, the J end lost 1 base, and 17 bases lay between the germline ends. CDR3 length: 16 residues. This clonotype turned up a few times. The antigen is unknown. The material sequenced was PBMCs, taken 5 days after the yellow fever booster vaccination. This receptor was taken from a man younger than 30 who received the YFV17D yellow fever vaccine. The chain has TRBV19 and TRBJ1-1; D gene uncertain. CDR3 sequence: CASSALGWQPNTEAFF. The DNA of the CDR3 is TGTGCCAGTAGTGCCCTAGGCTGGCAGCCGAACACTGAAGCTTTCTTT. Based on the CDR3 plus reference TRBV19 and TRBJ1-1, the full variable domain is DGGITQSPKYLFRKEGQNVTLSCEQNLNHDAMYWYRQDPGQGLRLIYYSQIVNDFQKGDIAEGYSVSREKKESFPLTVTSAQKNPTAFYLCASSALGWQPNTEAFFGQGTRLTVV.